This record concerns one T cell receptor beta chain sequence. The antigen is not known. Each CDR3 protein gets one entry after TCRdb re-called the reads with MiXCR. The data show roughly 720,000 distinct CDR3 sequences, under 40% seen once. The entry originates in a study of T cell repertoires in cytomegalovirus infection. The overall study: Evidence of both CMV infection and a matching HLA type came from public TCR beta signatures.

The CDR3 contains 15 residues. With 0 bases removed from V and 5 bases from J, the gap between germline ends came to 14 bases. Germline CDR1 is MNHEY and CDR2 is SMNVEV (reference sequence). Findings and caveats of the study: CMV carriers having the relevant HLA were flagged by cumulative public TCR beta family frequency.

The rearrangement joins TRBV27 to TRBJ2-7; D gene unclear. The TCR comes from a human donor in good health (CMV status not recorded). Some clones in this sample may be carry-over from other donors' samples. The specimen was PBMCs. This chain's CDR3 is CASSLSINPADEQYF. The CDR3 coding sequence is TGTGCCAGCAGTTTATCGATAAACCCTGCGGACGAGCAGTACTTC.